This T cell receptor (beta chain) was identified during a study of blood T cell repertoires in COVID-19. Methods used by the authors: By means of reference gene primer amplification, nucleated cell counts were estimated. Profiled with immunoSEQ multiplex PCR; TCRdb holds only in-frame clones, not every one. Clone size and the V and J calls come from that table; the DNA yielded D and trimming. The data contain approximately 300,000 clones, about 80% of them seen just once; the ten biggest clones take up less than 20%. CDR3 length: 12 amino acids. V shed 8 bases, J shed 7 bases, and the junction held 8 bases outside the gene matches. Per germline, CDR1 SGHDT and CDR2 YYEEEE.

The rearrangement joins TRBV5-6 to TRBJ1-2, with 7 bases matching TRBD1. Sequencing used peripheral blood. The sequence was obtained from a person aged 70 to 85 with COVID-19, enrolled during active disease. The CDR3 sequence is CASKTGILGYTF. CDR3 in DNA: TGTGCCAGTAAGACAGGGATTCTTGGCTACACCTTC.